The 32 T cell receptor beta chains below were found in one sample sequenced in a study of blood T cell repertoires in COVID-19. Profiled with immunoSEQ multiplex PCR; TCRdb holds only in-frame clones, not every one. Seen here are tens of thousands of clones, 90% observed once, and the top ten hold just over 9%. Sequencing was carried out using peripheral blood. Receptors originate from a human donor in a cohort sampled during active COVID-19.

The V and J genes are TRBV3-1 (or the pseudogene TRBV3-2) and TRBJ1-4; no firm D call. The V and J ends lost 1 base and 8 bases respectively, with 8 bases between them. Germline lookup yields CDR1 LGHDT and CDR2 YNNKEL (reference sequence). This CDR3 region has 13 residues. The CDR3 sequence: CASSQGSIEKLFF. The DNA for the CDR3 is TGTGCCAGCAGCCAAGGTTCCATCGAAAAACTGTTTTTT.

This chain connects TRBV30 to TRBJ1-5; D perhaps matches TRBD1 (5 bases). This CDR3 region has 14 residues. Germline V gives CDR1 GTSNPN, CDR2 SVGIG (reference sequence). Trimming pared 4 bases from V and 0 bases from J, leaving 10 bases between. CDR3 sequence reads: CAWTGGGSNQPQHF. CDR3 bases: TGTGCCTGGACCGGGGGGGGTAGCAATCAGCCCCAGCATTTT.

The table lists this clone with a few counts. The CDR3 protein is CASSLLRTGRNEKLFF. The CDR3 DNA is TGTGCCAGCAGCCTACTCCGGACAGGGAGAAATGAAAAACTGTTTTTT. The chain uses TRBV7-9 and TRBJ1-4; 8 bases are shared with TRBD1. V was clipped by 5 bases and J by 5 bases; unmatched bases: 10. The CDR3 sequence is 16 residues long. In germline, CDR1 is SEHNR, CDR2 FQNEAQ (reference sequence).

The chain carries TRBV4-1 and TRBJ1-1, with D possibly TRBD1 on 5 matching bases. V was pared by 9 bases and J by 5 bases, with 13 bases between. This CDR3 region has 12 residues. Germline V gene lookup returns CDR1 MGHRA and CDR2 YSYEKL. The CDR3 region has the DNA TGCGCCAGTAGGCAGGGTAGTACTGAAGCTTTCTTT. It translates to CASRQGSTEAFF.

The V call is TRBV6-2 or TRBV6-3, the J call TRBJ2-7; TRBD2 matches 10 bases. The CDR3 loop spans 17 amino acids. Trimming at V came to 2 bases and at J to 7 bases, leaving 14 bases not matched to a gene. The V gene's germline CDR1 is MNHEY and CDR2 SVGEGT. CDR3 region: CASSYPTSGKGAIEQYF. The CDR3, as DNA: TGTGCCAGCAGTTACCCCACTAGCGGGAAGGGGGCGATAGAGCAGTACTTC.

This chain uses TRBV5-1 with TRBJ1-1; 7 bases agree with TRBD1. The CDR3 has 15 amino acids. Germline trimming cut 2 bases from V and 0 bases from J; bases unmatched to any gene: 4. Germline loops: CDR1 SGHRS, CDR2 YFSETQ. The CDR3 DNA is TGCGCCAGCAGCTTACGACAGGGATTGAACACTGAAGCTTTCTTT. Translation gives CASSLRQGLNTEAFF.

The rearrangement uses TRBV28 and TRBJ2-7; TRBD1 aligns across 7 bases. The CDR3 is 15 residues long. V was pared by 2 bases and J by 2 bases, with 6 bases of the junction left unmatched. CDR1 is MDHEN, CDR2 SYDVKM, per germline. The CDR3 sequence is CASSLVGTATYEQYF. In DNA form, the CDR3 reads TGTGCCAGCAGTTTAGTTGGGACAGCGACCTACGAGCAGTACTTC.

Here the CDR3 reads CASTRQGAVGANVLTF. The CDR3 DNA reads as TGTGCCAGCACGCGACAGGGGGCCGTTGGGGCCAACGTCCTGACTTTC. The V call is TRBV27, the J call TRBJ2-6; 10 positions agree with TRBD1. Trimming took 7 bases from V and 3 from J; bases not matched to a gene: 6. Germline V gene sequence: CDR1 MNHEY, CDR2 SMNVEV (reference sequence). This CDR3 is built from 16 residues.

The V gene is TRBV7-2, the J gene TRBJ2-3, with 7 bases aligning to TRBD1. The CDR3 totals 14 residues. In germline, CDR1 is SGHTA, CDR2 FQGNSA. Germline trimming cut 4 bases from V and 5 bases from J; bases unmatched to any gene: 6. CDR3 protein: CASSSDRSGDTQYF. CDR3 DNA sequence: TGTGCCAGCAGCTCGGACAGGTCTGGAGATACGCAGTATTTT.

The chain has TRBV5-6 and TRBJ2-3; 9 nucleotides agree with TRBD2. The V gene's germline CDR1 is SGHDT and CDR2 YYEEEE. This CDR3 is 16 amino acids long. The ends lost 1 base at V and 2 bases at J; junction bases unmatched: 5. CDR3 loop: CASSLRLAGSTDTQYF. The CDR3 DNA reads as TGTGCCAGCAGCTTGCGCCTAGCGGGATCCACAGATACGCAGTATTTT.

The V call is TRBV7-2, the J call TRBJ1-2; D is unresolved. Germline V gene sequence: CDR1 SGHTA, CDR2 FQGNSA. The CDR3 is made up of 12 amino acids. Trimming cost V 3 bases and J 8 bases, with 10 bases left between them. This CDR3 reads CASSLDSIGYTF. In DNA, the CDR3 is TGTGCCAGCAGCTTGGACTCAATAGGCTACACCTTC. Supplemented by reference TRBV7-2 and TRBJ1-2, the full variable domain reads GAGVSQSPSNKVTEKGKDVELRCDPISGHTALYWYRQSLGQGLEFLIYFQGNSAPDKSGLPSDRFSAERTGGSVSTLTIQRTQQEDSAVYLCASSLDSIGYTFGSGTRLTVV.

The rearrangement joins TRBV19 to TRBJ2-5, with 8 bases matching TRBD1. The CDR3 covers 16 residues. With 5 bases clipped from V and 4 bases from J, the junction kept 12 bases outside the gene matches. CDR1 and CDR2 (germline): LNHDA, SQIVND (reference sequence). The CDR3 is CASSGDWTGKRETQYF. CDR3 in DNA: TGTGCCAGTAGTGGTGACTGGACAGGGAAGAGAGAGACCCAGTACTTC.

The rearrangement joins TRBV14 to TRBJ2-5; 12 positions agree with TRBD2. V was clipped by 1 base and J by 4 bases; unmatched bases: 13. CDR1 SGHDN and CDR2 FVKESK come from the germline V gene. The CDR3 is 19 amino acids. The DNA for the CDR3 is TGTGCCAGCAGCCAAGCTGGAAGACTAGCGGGAGCCCCACGAGAGACCCAGTACTTC. It encodes CASSQAGRLAGAPRETQYF.

The genes are TRBV5-1 and TRBJ2-6, with 7 bases matching TRBD1. V lost 3 bases and J lost 0; bases outside the gene matches: 15. Germline V gives CDR1 SGHRS, CDR2 YFSETQ. The CDR3 spans 20 residues. CDR3 DNA sequence: TGCGCCAGCAGCTCCAACCCCCCGGCAGGGGGAAGCTCTGGGGCCAACGTCCTGACTTTC. This sequence encodes CASSSNPPAGGSSGANVLTF.

V is TRBV7-2 and J is TRBJ1-1; 7 nucleotides align to TRBD1. The V and J ends lost 2 bases and 0 bases, in that order; junction bases with no gene match: 9. The CDR3 covers 17 residues. Germline CDR1 SGHTA, CDR2 FQGNSA. DNA for the CDR3: TGTGCCAGCAGCTTAACGCCAACAGGGGTGCTGAACACTGAAGCTTTCTTT. Protein sequence: CASSLTPTGVLNTEAFF.

CDR3 nucleotides: TGTGCCAGCAGCCCTGGGGAGAAGGATGAGCAGTTCTTC. Residues: CASSPGEKDEQFF. This chain links TRBV4-2 with TRBJ2-1, with D possibly being TRBD2 (5 bases). The CDR3 contains 13 residues. Looked up from germline, CDR1 is LGHNA and CDR2 is YNFKEQ. The V end lost 4 bases, the J end lost 8 bases, and 12 bases lay between the germline ends.

The chain couples TRBV20-1 to TRBJ1-1, with D maybe TRBD1 (6 bases). V was cut by 3 bases and J by 10 bases, with 12 bases left in between. This CDR3 comprises 11 residues. Germline CDR1 and CDR2: DFQATT and SNEGSKA (reference sequence). The CDR3 reads CSASPGEGAFF. Here the CDR3 DNA reads TGCAGTGCTAGCCCAGGGGAAGGAGCTTTCTTT.

The V call is TRBV7-2, the J call TRBJ2-1; 8 nucleotides line up with TRBD2. CDR3 length: 16 residues. CDR1 is SGHTA, CDR2 FQGNSA, per germline. The junction had 6 bases not matched to a gene; V was cut back by 0 bases and J by 5 bases. This CDR3 reads CASSLASGLANNEQFF. CDR3 nucleotide sequence: TGTGCCAGCAGCTTAGCAAGTGGACTAGCCAACAATGAGCAGTTCTTC.

This clone was recorded once. V gene TRBV7-2 combines with J gene TRBJ2-5; 7 bases align to TRBD1. Germline-derived CDR1 and CDR2 are SGHTA and FQGNSA. The CDR3 sequence is 15 residues long. The J segment lost 5 bases and the V segment lost 5 bases, leaving 11 bases of the junction unmatched. The CDR3 spells CASSATQGWGETQYF. In DNA form, the CDR3 reads TGTGCCAGCAGCGCGACACAGGGGTGGGGGGAGACCCAGTACTTC.

The chain recombines TRBV7-2 with TRBJ1-2, with D possibly being TRBD1 (5 bases). V was trimmed by 1 base and J by 8 bases, leaving 20 bases between them. The CDR3 consists of 16 residues. CDR1 SGHTA and CDR2 FQGNSA come from the germline V gene. CDR3 in amino acids: CASSLDGGGGVWGYTF. The CDR3 nucleotides are TGTGCCAGCAGCTTAGATGGGGGTGGAGGGGTTTGGGGCTACACCTTC.

The chain employs TRBV9 and TRBJ2-7; 8 bases map to TRBD2. This CDR3 has 13 amino acids. The V gene's germline CDR1 is SGDLS and CDR2 YYNGEE. After removal of 3 bases from V and 3 bases from J, the junction contained 2 bases not matched to a gene. The CDR3 here is CASSGTSSYEQYF. The CDR3 coding sequence is TGTGCCAGCAGCGGGACTAGCAGCTACGAGCAGTACTTC.

This clone was seen a single time. The chain couples TRBV7-2 to TRBJ2-2, with TRBD2 as a possible D gene (6 bases). The CDR3 loop spans 16 amino acids. V lost 0 bases to trimming and J lost 2 bases, with 10 bases between them. Germline V gene data show CDR1 as SGHTA and CDR2 as FQGNSA. CDR3 bases: TGTGCCAGCAGCTTAGCTCTAGCGCTTAACACCGGGGAGCTGTTTTTT. Residues: CASSLALALNTGELFF.

A few counts support this clone. CDR3: CASSGIAGGYEQYF. The CDR3 nucleotides are TGTGCCAGCAGCGGAATAGCGGGAGGTTACGAGCAGTACTTC. V gene TRBV7-2 combines with J gene TRBJ2-7; 10 bases are a match to TRBD2. CDR1 and CDR2 (germline): SGHTA, FQGNSA. The CDR3 covers 14 residues. J was trimmed by 4 bases and V by 5 bases; bases with no gene match: 5. Using reference TRBV7-2 and TRBJ2-7 for the parts outside the CDR3, the full variable domain is GAGVSQSPSNKVTEKGKDVELRCDPISGHTALYWYRQSLGQGLEFLIYFQGNSAPDKSGLPSDRFSAERTGGSVSTLTIQRTQQEDSAVYLCASSGIAGGYEQYFGPGTRLTVT.

This chain joins TRBV2 and TRBJ2-7, with 9 bases that match TRBD1. The CDR3 consists of 14 residues. Germline V CDR1 and CDR2: SNHLY, FYNNEI. J was trimmed by 2 bases and V by 6 bases; bases with no gene match: 5. The CDR3: CASRTGGRTYEQYF. DNA for the CDR3: TGTGCCAGCAGGACAGGGGGAAGGACCTACGAGCAGTACTTC.

This chain joins TRBV10-1 and TRBJ2-7, with a weak D call TRBD1 (6 bases). Between the trimmed V and J ends, which lost 0 bases and 3 bases, there was a span of 30 bases. Germline CDR1 reads WNHNN; CDR2 reads SYGVQD (reference sequence). The CDR3 covers 21 residues. DNA for the CDR3: TGCGCCAGCAGTGAGTCGACATGGTGGGGGCGCATGCCATCACGGTGCTACGAGCAGTACTTC. It specifies CASSESTWWGRMPSRCYEQYF.

CDR3 DNA sequence: TGTGCCACCGCGACTAGCGGGAGGCGGGAGCAGTACTTC. Translation: CATATSGRREQYF. V is TRBV19 and J is TRBJ2-7; 13 nucleotides agree with TRBD2. The CDR3 extends over 13 amino acids. V shed 10 bases, J shed 7 bases, and the junction held 7 bases outside the gene matches. The germline V gene encodes CDR1 LNHDA and CDR2 SQIVND (reference sequence). Using reference TRBV19 and TRBJ2-7 for the parts outside the CDR3, the full variable domain is DGGITQSPKYLFRKEGQNVTLSCEQNLNHDAMYWYRQDPGQGLRLIYYSQIVNDFQKGDIAEGYSVSREKKESFPLTVTSAQKNPTAFYLCATATSGRREQYFGPGTRLTVT.

This chain connects TRBV28 to TRBJ2-2; TRBD2 matches at 7 bases. This CDR3 is 16 amino acids long. Germline V lookup: CDR1 MDHEN, CDR2 SYDVKM. V trimming: 3 bases; J trimming: 7 bases; junction bases outside the gene matches: 11. CDR3: CASSFEVGGPIGELFF. As DNA, the CDR3 is TGTGCCAGCAGTTTTGAGGTGGGAGGGCCGATCGGGGAGCTGTTTTTT. Supplemented by reference TRBV28 and TRBJ2-2, the full variable domain reads DVKVTQSSRYLVKRTGEKVFLECVQDMDHENMFWYRQDPGLGLRLIYFSYDVKMKEKGDIPEGYSVSREKKERFSLILESASTNQTSMYLCASSFEVGGPIGELFFGEGSRLTVL.

The chain combines TRBV28 with TRBJ1-5; the D is unclear. Trimming took off 7 bases at V and 3 bases at J, with 16 bases between the two ends. The CDR3 sequence is 15 residues long. Germline V gene lookup returns CDR1 MDHEN and CDR2 SYDVKM. The CDR3 sequence: CASTTKAGNNQPQHF. As DNA, the CDR3 is TGTGCCAGCACCACAAAGGCAGGTAACAATCAGCCCCAGCATTTT.

The V call is TRBV4-2, the J call TRBJ2-6; TRBD1 matches at 10 bases. CDR1 is LGHNA, CDR2 YNFKEQ, per germline. The CDR3 sequence is 17 residues long. V shed 4 bases and J 1 base; nucleotides not matched to a gene: 4. The CDR3 DNA follows: TGTGCCAGCAGCCCGGACAGGGGGGTTTCTGGGGCCAACGTCCTGACTTTC. It yields the protein CASSPDRGVSGANVLTF.

The rearrangement links TRBV28 to TRBJ1-5, with D unclear. The ends were cut back, 6 bases at V and 2 bases at J, with 8 bases in the middle. This CDR3 comprises 13 residues. Germline V gene lookup returns CDR1 MDHEN and CDR2 SYDVKM. The CDR3 nucleotides are TGTGCCAGCAGGTTACCCGGCAATCAGCCCCAGCATTTT. This codes for CASRLPGNQPQHF.

The chain recombines TRBV7-2 with TRBJ2-3; 7 nucleotides line up with TRBD2. This CDR3 has 17 amino acids. The V and J ends lost 4 bases and 1 base, in that order; junction bases with no gene match: 11. Germline V gene data show CDR1 as SGHTA and CDR2 as FQGNSA. The CDR3 nucleotides are TGTGCCAGCAGCTACGACTACGCGGGACTACGCACAGATACGCAGTATTTT. As protein: CASSYDYAGLRTDTQYF.

Turning to this clone: One end of the junction is discordant with germline, which a read error may explain. The gene calls are TRBV4-1 and TRBJ2-5; 8 bases align to TRBD2. The CDR3 is made up of 15 amino acids. The germline V gene encodes CDR1 MGHRA and CDR2 YSYEKL. The CDR3 sequence is CASSQFMGAGEAQYF. The CDR3 coding sequence is TGCGCCAGCAGCCAATTCATGGGAGCGGGAGAGGCCCAGTACTTC.